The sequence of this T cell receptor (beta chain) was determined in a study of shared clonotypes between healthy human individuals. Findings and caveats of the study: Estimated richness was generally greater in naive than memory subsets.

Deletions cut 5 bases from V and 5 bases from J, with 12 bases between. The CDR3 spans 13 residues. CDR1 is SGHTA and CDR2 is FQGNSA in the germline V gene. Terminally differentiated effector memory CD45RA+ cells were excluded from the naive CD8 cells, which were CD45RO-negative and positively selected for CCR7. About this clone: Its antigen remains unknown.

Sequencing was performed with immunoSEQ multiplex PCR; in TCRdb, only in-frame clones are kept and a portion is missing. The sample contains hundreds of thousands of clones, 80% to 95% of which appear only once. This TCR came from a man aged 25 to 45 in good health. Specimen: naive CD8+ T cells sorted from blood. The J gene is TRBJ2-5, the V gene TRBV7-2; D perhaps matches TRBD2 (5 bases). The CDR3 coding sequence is TGTGCCAGCAGCCCCGGACCGGGGGAGACCCAGTACTTC. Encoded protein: CASSPGPGETQYF.